The 14 T cell receptor beta chains listed next were all sequenced from one sample in a study of CD8+CD57+ T cells in acquired aplastic anemia. It was patients with CD8+CD57+ cell expansion by flow cytometry who were chosen for sequencing. Genomic DNA provided the template from which TCR beta VDJ and CDR3 profiles were obtained. TCRdb recomputed calls from the reads with MiXCR, one row per CDR3 protein. The sample carries 100,000 to 150,000 distinct CDR3 sequences, about 43% recorded once. The specimen was sorted CD4+, CD8+, or CD8+CD57+ T cells (not recorded which) from PBMCs. These receptors were collected from a human donor with aplastic anemia.

The chain recombines TRBV5-1 with TRBJ1-1; 8 nucleotides align to TRBD1. The CDR3 extends over 15 amino acids. J lost 5 bases, V lost 3 bases, and 9 bases had no gene match. Germline V gene data show CDR1 as SGHRS and CDR2 as YFSETQ. The CDR3, as DNA: TGCGCCAGCAGCTCTTCGCAGGGGGCAGGGACTGAAGCTTTCTTT. Protein sequence: CASSSSQGAGTEAFF.

This chain uses TRBV29-1 with TRBJ2-7; TRBD1 matches at 8 bases. This CDR3 contains 11 residues. The germline V gene encodes CDR1 SQVTM and CDR2 ANQGSEA. Trimming cost V 7 bases and J 5 bases; bases outside gene matches: 4. The DNA of the CDR3 is TGCAGCGCCGGACAGGGCAACGAGCAGTACTTC. As protein: CSAGQGNEQYF.

This rearrangement joins TRBV7-7 to TRBJ2-7; D is unclear. CDR1 is SSHAT, CDR2 FNYEAQ, per germline (reference sequence). CDR3 length: 11 residues. CDR3 residues: CASSPPYKQYV. The CDR3 coding sequence is TGTGCCAGCAGCCCCCCCTACAAGCAGTACGTC.

This clonotype appeared many times. The chain links TRBV20-1 to TRBJ2-3; no clear D. Germline assignment: CDR1 DFQATT and CDR2 SNEGSKA (reference sequence). V shed 7 bases and J shed 1 base, with 12 bases lying between them. The CDR3 loop spans 13 amino acids. CDR3 loop: CSGVDGRTDTQYF. DNA of the CDR3: TGCAGTGGGGTCGACGGGCGCACAGATACGCAGTATTTT.

This clonotype was picked up many times. The chain recombines TRBV11-1 with TRBJ2-1, with 7 positions matching TRBD1. This CDR3 is built from 17 residues. Germline CDR1 is SGHAT and CDR2 is FQDESV (reference sequence). The J segment lost 4 bases and the V segment lost 1 base, leaving 10 bases of the junction unmatched. Written as DNA, the CDR3 is TGTGCCAGCAGCTTAGTTGGTTCGGCAGGGGGATACAATGAGCAGTTCTTC. Protein product: CASSLVGSAGGYNEQFF.

This clonotype was picked up a small number of times. The V call is TRBV27, the J call TRBJ2-3; 7 bases are a match to TRBD1. The CDR3 sequence is 17 residues long. The V gene's germline CDR1 is MNHEY and CDR2 SMNVEV (reference sequence). J gave up 6 bases and V 2 bases, and 14 bases lay outside the gene matches. The CDR3 reads CASSLGWRGGAFDTQYF. As DNA, the CDR3 is TGTGCCAGCAGTTTAGGATGGAGAGGGGGCGCCTTCGATACGCAGTATTTT.

The rearrangement links TRBV11-2 to TRBJ1-4, with 10 positions matching TRBD1. This CDR3 is built from 15 residues. V was pared by 3 bases and J by 7 bases, with 5 bases of the junction left unmatched. Looked up from germline, CDR1 is SGHAT and CDR2 is FQNNGV. The DNA for the CDR3 is TGTGCCAGCAGCTTCTCGACAGGGGGCAGTGAAAAACTGTTTTTT. Translated, it gives CASSFSTGGSEKLFF.

Of note for this clonotype: At one boundary the junction diverges from the germline segment, which might be a read error. V gene TRBV10-2 combines with J gene TRBJ1-1; D gene unclear. The CDR3 totals 14 residues. The germline gives CDR1 WSHSY, CDR2 SAAADI. CDR3 in amino acids: CASSESRRSTEAFF. CDR3 bases: TGCGCCAGCAGTGAGTCGAGGAGGAGCACTGAAGCCTTCTTT.

This clonotype was detected many times. The genes are TRBV6-1 and TRBJ1-2, with TRBD1 matching over 7 bases. This CDR3 has 14 amino acids. CDR1 and CDR2 (germline): MNHNS, SASEGT. The V segment lost 9 bases and the J segment 6 bases; nucleotides outside the gene matches: 13. The chain's CDR3 is CASQDRFVFDGYTF. Here the CDR3 DNA reads TGTGCCAGTCAGGACAGGTTCGTCTTCGATGGCTACACCTTC.

In this sample, this clonotype turned up many times. The chain carries TRBV20-1 and TRBJ2-3, with 9 bases that match TRBD2. The CDR3 sequence is 16 residues long. V shed 2 bases and J 0 bases; nucleotides not matched to a gene: 6. Per germline, CDR1 DFQATT and CDR2 SNEGSKA (reference sequence). The DNA of the CDR3 is TGCAGTGCTAGATCCCCTAGCGGGGTAAGCACAGATACGCAGTATTTT. Translating gives CSARSPSGVSTDTQYF.

The table lists this clonotype with many counts. The chain's CDR3 is CSAPPVWQLPNQPQHF. CDR3 in DNA: TGCAGTGCTCCGCCCGTATGGCAACTACCTAATCAGCCCCAGCATTTT. The chain combines TRBV20-1 with TRBJ1-5; D not resolved. The V gene's germline CDR1 is DFQATT and CDR2 SNEGSKA (reference sequence). The CDR3 runs to 16 residues. V was clipped by 5 bases and J by 4 bases, with 21 bases between them.

This clonotype was detected a few times. This could be a read error, since a much larger clone is one nucleotide away. The rearrangement links TRBV12-3 or TRBV12-4 to TRBJ1-1, with a weak D call TRBD1 (6 bases). The CDR3 is 14 residues long. The CDR3 reads CASSSNTGSTEALF. The CDR3 DNA sequence: TGTGCCAGCAGTTCAAATACAGGGTCCACTGAAGCTCTCTTT.

This clonotype came up many times. The chain recombines TRBV5-1 with TRBJ2-3; 8 bases map to TRBD2. CDR3 size: 17 residues. V shed 1 base, J shed 0 bases, and the junction held 7 bases outside the gene matches. Germline CDR1 is SGHRS and CDR2 is YFSETQ. The CDR3: CASSLFGGARSTDTQYF. CDR3 nucleotides: TGCGCCAGCAGCTTGTTCGGGGGGGCCCGTAGCACAGATACGCAGTATTTT.

This clonotype was counted ten times or more. V and J are TRBV20-1 and TRBJ1-6, with TRBD1 identical over 10 bases. This CDR3 is 13 amino acids long. Germline V gene lookup returns CDR1 DFQATT and CDR2 SNEGSKA (reference sequence). V was pared by 5 bases and J by 8 bases, with 3 bases of the junction left unmatched. The CDR3 spells CSAATGGDSPLHF. The CDR3 DNA reads as TGCAGTGCTGCGACAGGGGGCGATTCACCCCTCCACTTT.